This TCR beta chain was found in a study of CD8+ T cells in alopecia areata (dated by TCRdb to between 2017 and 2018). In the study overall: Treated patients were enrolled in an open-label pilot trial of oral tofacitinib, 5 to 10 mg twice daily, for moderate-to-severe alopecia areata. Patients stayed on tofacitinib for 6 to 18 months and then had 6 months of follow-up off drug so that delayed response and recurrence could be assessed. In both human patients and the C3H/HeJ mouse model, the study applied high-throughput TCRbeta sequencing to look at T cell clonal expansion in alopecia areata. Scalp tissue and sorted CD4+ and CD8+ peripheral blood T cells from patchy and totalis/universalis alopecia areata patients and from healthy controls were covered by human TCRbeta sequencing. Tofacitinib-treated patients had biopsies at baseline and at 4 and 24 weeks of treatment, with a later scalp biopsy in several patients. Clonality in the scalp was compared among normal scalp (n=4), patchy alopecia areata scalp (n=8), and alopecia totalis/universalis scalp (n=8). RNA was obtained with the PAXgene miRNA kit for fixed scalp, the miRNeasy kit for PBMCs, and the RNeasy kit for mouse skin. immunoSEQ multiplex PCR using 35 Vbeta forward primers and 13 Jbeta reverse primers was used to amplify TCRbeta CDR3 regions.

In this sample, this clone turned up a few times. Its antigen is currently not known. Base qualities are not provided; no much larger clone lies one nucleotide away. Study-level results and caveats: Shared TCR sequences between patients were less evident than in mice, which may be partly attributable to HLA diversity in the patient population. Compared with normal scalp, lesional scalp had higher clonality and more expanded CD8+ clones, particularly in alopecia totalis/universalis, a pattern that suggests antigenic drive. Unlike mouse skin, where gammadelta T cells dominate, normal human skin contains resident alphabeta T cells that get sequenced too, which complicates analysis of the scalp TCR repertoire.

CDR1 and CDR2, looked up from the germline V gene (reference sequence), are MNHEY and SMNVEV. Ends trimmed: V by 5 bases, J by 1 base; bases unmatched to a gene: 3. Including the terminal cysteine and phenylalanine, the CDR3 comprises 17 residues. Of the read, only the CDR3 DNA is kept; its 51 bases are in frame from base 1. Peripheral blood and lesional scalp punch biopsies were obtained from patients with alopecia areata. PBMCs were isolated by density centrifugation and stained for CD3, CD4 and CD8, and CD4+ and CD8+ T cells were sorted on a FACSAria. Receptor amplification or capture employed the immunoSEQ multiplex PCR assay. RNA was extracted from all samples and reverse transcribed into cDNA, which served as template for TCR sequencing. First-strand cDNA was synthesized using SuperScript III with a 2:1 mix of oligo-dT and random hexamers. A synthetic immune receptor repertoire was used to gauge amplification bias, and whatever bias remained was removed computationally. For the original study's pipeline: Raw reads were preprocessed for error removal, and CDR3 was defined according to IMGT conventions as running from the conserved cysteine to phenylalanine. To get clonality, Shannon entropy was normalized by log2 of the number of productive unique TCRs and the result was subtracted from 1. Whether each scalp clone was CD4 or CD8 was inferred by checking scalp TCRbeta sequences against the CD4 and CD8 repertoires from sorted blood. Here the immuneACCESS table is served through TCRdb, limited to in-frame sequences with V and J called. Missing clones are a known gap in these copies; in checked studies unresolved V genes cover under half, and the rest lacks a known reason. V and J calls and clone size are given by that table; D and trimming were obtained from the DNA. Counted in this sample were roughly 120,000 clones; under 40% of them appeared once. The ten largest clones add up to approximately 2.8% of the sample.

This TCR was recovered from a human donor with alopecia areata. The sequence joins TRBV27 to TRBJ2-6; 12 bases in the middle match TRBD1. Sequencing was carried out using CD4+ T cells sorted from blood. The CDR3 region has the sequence CASSPGQGASGANVLTF. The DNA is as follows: TGTGCCAGCAGTCCGGGACAGGGGGCATCTGGGGCCAACGTCCTGACTTTC.